A few counts support the clone carrying this T cell receptor beta chain. Antigen unknown. Healthy bone marrow donors made up the cohort. Trimming cost V 4 bases and J 4 bases, with 8 bases left between them. The CDR3 runs to 13 residues. The germline gives CDR1 SGHNT, CDR2 YENEEA. This sample is part of a study of cytomegalovirus exposure and HLA in healthy donors. The study, taken as a whole, reports: It was assumed in the presence/absence analyses that sequencing depth was roughly uniform across donors. For most subjects, TCR beta sequences were reported to predict HLA-A and HLA-B alleles with accuracy.

60 Vbeta and 13 Jbeta primers were used in PCR. The data were produced by immunoSEQ multiplex PCR, yet TCRdb's version contains in-frame clones alone and is incomplete. The table includes 75,000 to 100,000 clones, roughly 79% detected once. Specimen: PBMCs. This receptor was taken from a woman in her 70s in good health and CMV-seropositive. The chain is built from TRBV11-3 and TRBJ1-3; D is ambiguous. CDR3: CASSSTPGNTIYF. The CDR3, as DNA: TGTGCCAGCAGCTCGACACCGGGAAACACCATATATTTT.